This T cell receptor (beta chain) was identified in a study of breast tumors, draining lymph nodes, adjacent tissues. Breast cancer patients provided tissue from their axillary draining lymph nodes. Study-wide results and caveats: Tumor repertoires ranked between lymph nodes and nontumor tissue in diversity, with V and J gene preferences.

Using its own MiXCR run on the multiplex PCR reads, TCRdb lists one record per CDR3 protein. Of 150,000 to 200,000 distinct CDR3 sequences in the sample, around a third are singletons; the top ten hold about 3.9%. This clonotype was found a few times. Its matching antigen is unknown. The sample was axillary lymph node tissue. The TCR was taken from a female donor with breast cancer. Some clones in this sample may be carry-over from other donors' samples.

DNA for the CDR3: TGTGCCAGCAGCTTGGGGACAGGGAATGAAGCTTTCTTT. Its protein product is CASSLGTGNEAFF. The chain combines TRBV7-9 with TRBJ1-1; TRBD1 agrees at 9 bases. Germline V CDR1 and CDR2: SEHNR, FQNEAQ (reference sequence). This CDR3 region has 13 residues. The V segment lost 3 bases and the J segment 7 bases; nucleotides outside the gene matches: 3.